This T cell receptor (beta chain) derives from a study of Graves' ophthalmopathy and Graves' hyperthyroidism. This clonotype is classed as medium-sized (0.01 to 0.1%). Beta-chain TCR CDR3 regions were amplified from RNA transcripts. After a first-round RT-PCR with HTBI primers, a second-round multiplex PCR was run. TCRdb passed the multiplex PCR reads through MiXCR, listing each CDR3 protein once. The sample has around 50,000 distinct CDR3 sequences; around half are singletons. The CDR3 extends over 13 amino acids. Trimming took 3 bases from V and 7 from J, leaving 13 bases between them. Germline values: CDR1 LNHDA, CDR2 SQIVND (reference sequence).

Sequenced input: peripheral blood. The origin of this receptor is an adult man with Graves' ophthalmopathy. This chain joins TRBV19 and TRBJ2-7; D might be TRBD2 (5 bases). CDR3 region: CASSMVATGEQYF. The CDR3 DNA is TGTGCCAGTAGTATGGTGGCGACGGGAGAGCAGTACTTC.